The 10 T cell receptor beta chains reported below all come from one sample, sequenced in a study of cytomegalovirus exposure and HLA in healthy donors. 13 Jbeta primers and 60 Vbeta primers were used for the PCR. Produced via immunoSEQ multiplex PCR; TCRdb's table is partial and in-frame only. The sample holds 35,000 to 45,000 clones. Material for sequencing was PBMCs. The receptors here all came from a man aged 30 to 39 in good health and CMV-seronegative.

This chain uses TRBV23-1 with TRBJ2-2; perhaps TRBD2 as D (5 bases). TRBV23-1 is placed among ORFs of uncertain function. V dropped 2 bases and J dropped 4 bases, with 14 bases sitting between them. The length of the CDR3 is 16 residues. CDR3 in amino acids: CASSQPSAEGTGELFF. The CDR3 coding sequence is TGCGCCAGCAGTCAACCTTCGGCCGAGGGCACCGGGGAGCTGTTTTTT.

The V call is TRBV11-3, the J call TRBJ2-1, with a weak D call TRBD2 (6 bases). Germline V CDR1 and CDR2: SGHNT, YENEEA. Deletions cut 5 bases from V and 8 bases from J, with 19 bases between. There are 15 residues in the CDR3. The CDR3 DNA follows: TGTGCCAGCAGCCCTGGGGGGACCAAGGCCTATGAGCAGTTCTTC. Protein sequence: CASSPGGTKAYEQFF.

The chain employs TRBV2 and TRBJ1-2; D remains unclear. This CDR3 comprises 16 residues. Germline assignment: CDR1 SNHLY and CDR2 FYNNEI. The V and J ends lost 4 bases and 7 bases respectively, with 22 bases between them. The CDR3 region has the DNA TGTGCCAGCAGTGCGTTAGGACGGACCGCGGGCGGTGGCTACACCTTC. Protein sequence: CASSALGRTAGGGYTF.

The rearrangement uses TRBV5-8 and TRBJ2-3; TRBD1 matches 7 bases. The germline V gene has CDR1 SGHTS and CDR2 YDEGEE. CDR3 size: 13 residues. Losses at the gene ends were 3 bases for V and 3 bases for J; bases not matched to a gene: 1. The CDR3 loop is CASSWGQTDTQYF. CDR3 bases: TGTGCCAGCAGCTGGGGACAGACAGATACGCAGTATTTT.

CDR3 DNA sequence: TGTGCCAGCAGTACGGGGGACAGGGGAGGCACTGAAGCTTTCTTT. It translates to CASSTGDRGGTEAFF. The rearrangement links TRBV6-1 to TRBJ1-1, with 10 bases that match TRBD1. Germline V gene sequence: CDR1 MNHNS, CDR2 SASEGT. This CDR3 contains 15 residues. Unmatched junction bases numbered 7, after V lost 5 bases and J lost 4 bases.

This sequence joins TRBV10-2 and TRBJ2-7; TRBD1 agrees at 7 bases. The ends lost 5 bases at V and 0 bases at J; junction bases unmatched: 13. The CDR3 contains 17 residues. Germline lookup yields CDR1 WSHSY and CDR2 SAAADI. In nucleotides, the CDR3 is TGCGCCAGCAGTATCAGCCCATCACAGGGGATCTCCTACGAGCAGTACTTC. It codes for CASSISPSQGISYEQYF.

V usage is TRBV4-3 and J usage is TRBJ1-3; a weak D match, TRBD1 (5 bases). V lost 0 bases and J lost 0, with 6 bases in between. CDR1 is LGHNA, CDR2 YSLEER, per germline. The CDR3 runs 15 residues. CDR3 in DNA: TGCGCCAGCAGCCAAGACAGGGTCTCTGGAAACACCATATATTTT. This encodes CASSQDRVSGNTIYF.

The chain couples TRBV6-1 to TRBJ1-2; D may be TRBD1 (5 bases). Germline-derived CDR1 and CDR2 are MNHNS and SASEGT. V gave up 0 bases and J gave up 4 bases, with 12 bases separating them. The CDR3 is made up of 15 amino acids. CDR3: CASSEAPQGGYGYTF. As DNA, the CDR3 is TGTGCCAGCAGTGAAGCACCCCAGGGTGGCTATGGCTACACCTTC.

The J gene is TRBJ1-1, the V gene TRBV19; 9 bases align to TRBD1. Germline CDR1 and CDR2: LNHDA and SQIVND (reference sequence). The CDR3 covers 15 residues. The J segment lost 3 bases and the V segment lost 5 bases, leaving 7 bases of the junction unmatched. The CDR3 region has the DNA TGTGCCAGTAGTTTACAGACAGGGGGATACACTGAAGCTTTCTTT. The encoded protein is CASSLQTGGYTEAFF.

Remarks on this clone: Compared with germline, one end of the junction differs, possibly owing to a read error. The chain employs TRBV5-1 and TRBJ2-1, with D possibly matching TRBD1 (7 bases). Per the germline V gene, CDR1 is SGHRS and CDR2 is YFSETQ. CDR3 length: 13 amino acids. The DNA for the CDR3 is TGCGCCAGCACCTTGGAGGGGGCGGGAGAGCAGTTCTTC. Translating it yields CASTLEGAGEQFF.